The rows below give T cell receptor beta chains drawn from one sample of a study of T cell repertoires in cytomegalovirus infection. Via MiXCR, TCRdb re-called the reads, giving one row per CDR3 protein. The data contain about 320,000 distinct CDR3 sequences, 9.5% of them singletons. The source material was PBMCs. The receptor source for this set is a human donor in good health (CMV status not recorded). Some clones in this sample may be carry-over from other donors' samples. Both conserved end residues are trimmed from each CDR3. The D gene is left open where the match is weak.

d_call: NA; v_call: TRBV7-9; cdr3_aa: ASSSPGANTEAF
d_call: TRBD2; v_call: TRBV7-8; cdr3_aa: ASSAGTSGRIQETQY
d_call: NA; v_call: TRBV9; cdr3_aa: ASSPHYYNEQF
d_call: NA; v_call: TRBV10-3; cdr3_aa: AISESHSAYEQY
d_call: NA; v_call: TRBV20-1; cdr3_aa: SARVGLGNTEAF
d_call: TRBD2; v_call: TRBV11-2; cdr3_aa: ASSSLAGGYNEQF
d_call: NA; v_call: TRBV7-2; cdr3_aa: ASSLEVQAYNEQF
d_call: NA; v_call: TRBV7-4; cdr3_aa: ASSFIGAHGYT
d_call: NA; v_call: TRBV11-2; cdr3_aa: ASSTRRGGANNEQF
d_call: TRBD2; v_call: TRBV5-1; cdr3_aa: ASSLRGGAGTDTQY
d_call: TRBD1; v_call: TRBV2; cdr3_aa: ASSEGTVNQPQH
d_call: TRBD2; v_call: TRBV11-2; cdr3_aa: ASSLVVAGGLNYYNEQY
d_call: TRBD1; v_call: TRBV27; cdr3_aa: ASTPSLYTGGNYGYT
d_call: TRBD1; v_call: TRBV6-8; cdr3_aa: ASKSRGLGNTIY
d_call: TRBD1; v_call: TRBV7-8; cdr3_aa: ASSLAPGGSTYNSPLH
d_call: NA; v_call: TRBV9; cdr3_aa: ASSSIVGLNTDTQY
d_call: NA; v_call: TRBV12-3/TRBV12-4; cdr3_aa: ASSLDARREQY
d_call: NA; v_call: TRBV5-5; cdr3_aa: ASSLKGINTGELF
d_call: NA; v_call: TRBV7-2; cdr3_aa: ASSSDSKDQPQH
d_call: NA; v_call: TRBV11-2; cdr3_aa: ATLESANEKLF
d_call: NA; v_call: TRBV25-1; cdr3_aa: ASSEIGPLTYEKLF
d_call: TRBD2; v_call: TRBV2; cdr3_aa: ASSEARTSGRGYEQY
d_call: NA; v_call: TRBV7-2; cdr3_aa: ASSSEGSGFNQPQH
d_call: NA; v_call: TRBV27; cdr3_aa: ASSLWQPQH
d_call: TRBD2; v_call: TRBV20-1; cdr3_aa: SARELAGGLYNEQF
d_call: TRBD2; v_call: TRBV6-2/TRBV6-3; cdr3_aa: ASSETSGSYEQY
d_call: NA; v_call: TRBV4-2; cdr3_aa: ASSPGSNYGYT
d_call: NA; v_call: TRBV19; cdr3_aa: ASSMGVTPGVREQY
d_call: NA; v_call: TRBV6-5; cdr3_aa: ASSSGSYNSPLH
d_call: NA; v_call: TRBV28; cdr3_aa: ASSPPGLAKNIQY
d_call: TRBD2; v_call: TRBV6-1; cdr3_aa: ASRGTSLLNEQF